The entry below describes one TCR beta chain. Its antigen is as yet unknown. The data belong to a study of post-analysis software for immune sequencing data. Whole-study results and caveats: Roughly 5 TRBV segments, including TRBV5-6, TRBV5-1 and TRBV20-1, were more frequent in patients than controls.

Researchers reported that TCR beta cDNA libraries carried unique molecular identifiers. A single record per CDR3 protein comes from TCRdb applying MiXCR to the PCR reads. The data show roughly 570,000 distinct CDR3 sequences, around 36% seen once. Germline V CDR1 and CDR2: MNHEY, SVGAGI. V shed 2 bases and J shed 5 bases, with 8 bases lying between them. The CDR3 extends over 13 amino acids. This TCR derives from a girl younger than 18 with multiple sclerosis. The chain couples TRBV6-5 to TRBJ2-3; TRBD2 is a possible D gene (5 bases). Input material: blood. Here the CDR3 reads CASSYRGKDTQYF. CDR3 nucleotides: TGTGCCAGCAGTTACCGGGGAAAAGATACGCAGTATTTT.